A selection of T cell receptor beta chains follows, all from one sample in a study of control samples from healthy donors and cancer patients. Clones were sequenced by immunoSEQ multiplex PCR, and TCRdb holds only the in-frame ones, with some missing. The table records approximately 150,000 clones, approximately 92% of them present only once. Sequences were obtained from blood. The receptors here all came from a middle-aged woman in good health. The CDR3 runs from the conserved cysteine through the conserved F or W. Fields, in order: CDR3 length, J gene, clone size, D gene, V gene, CDR3 DNA, CDR3 protein. D genes are given only for firm matches. The size of a clone is reported for some rows only, either as once, few or many, or as a class for expanded clones.

len: 16
j_gene: TRBJ1-4
abundance: NA
d_gene: TRBD1
v_gene: TRBV4-2
CDR3nt: TGTGCCAGCAGCGGTGCAACAGGGGCGACTAATGAAAAACTGTTTTTT
CDR3aa: CASSGATGATNEKLFF

len: 14
j_gene: TRBJ2-7
abundance: NA
d_gene: NA
v_gene: TRBV7-2
CDR3nt: TGTGCCAGCAGCTCCGGAACAGGGTACTACGAGCAGTACTTC
CDR3aa: CASSSGTGYYEQYF

len: 14
j_gene: TRBJ2-3
abundance: NA
d_gene: NA
v_gene: TRBV5-6
CDR3nt: TGTGCCAGCAGCTTTAGGGAGTACACAGATACGCAGTATTTT
CDR3aa: CASSFREYTDTQYF

len: 15
j_gene: TRBJ1-5
abundance: NA
d_gene: NA
v_gene: TRBV7-2
CDR3nt: TGTGCCAGCAGCTTAGCAAGTCAGATCAATCAGCCCCAGCATTTT
CDR3aa: CASSLASQINQPQHF

len: 13
j_gene: TRBJ2-3
abundance: NA
d_gene: NA
v_gene: TRBV12-3/TRBV12-4
CDR3nt: TGTGCCAGCAGTTTAGACCGAGCAGATACGCAGTATTTT
CDR3aa: CASSLDRADTQYF

len: 13
j_gene: TRBJ1-2
abundance: NA
d_gene: NA
v_gene: TRBV6-5
CDR3nt: TGTGCCAGCAGTTCTCGCTCTAACTATGGCTACACCTTC
CDR3aa: CASSSRSNYGYTF

len: 18
j_gene: TRBJ1-1
abundance: NA
d_gene: NA
v_gene: TRBV25-1
CDR3nt: TGTGCCAGCAGTGAATATAACCCCCCACCAGGGAAGCGTACTGAAGCTTTCTTT
CDR3aa: CASSEYNPPPGKRTEAFF

len: 14
j_gene: TRBJ1-6
abundance: few
d_gene: NA
v_gene: TRBV6-1
CDR3nt: TGTGCCAGCAGTGATCAGGCAGCAAATTCACCCCTCCACTTT
CDR3aa: CASSDQAANSPLHF

len: 13
j_gene: TRBJ1-1
abundance: NA
d_gene: NA
v_gene: TRBV19
CDR3nt: TGTGCCAGTAGTATAGGTACGGCAACTGAAGCTTTCTTT
CDR3aa: CASSIGTATEAFF

len: 11
j_gene: TRBJ2-1
abundance: NA
d_gene: NA
v_gene: TRBV6-5
CDR3nt: TGTGCCAGCAGTTACACCAATGAGCAGTTCTTC
CDR3aa: CASSYTNEQFF

len: 14
j_gene: TRBJ2-7
abundance: NA
d_gene: NA
v_gene: TRBV7-6
CDR3nt: TGTGCCAGCAGCTTAGGGGACAACTCCTACGAGCAGTACTTC
CDR3aa: CASSLGDNSYEQYF

len: 16
j_gene: TRBJ2-3
abundance: NA
d_gene: TRBD2
v_gene: TRBV9
CDR3nt: TGTGCCAGCAGCGTAGGGGGGGCTAGCGGGACAGATACGCAGTATTTT
CDR3aa: CASSVGGASGTDTQYF

len: 12
j_gene: TRBJ1-2
abundance: NA
d_gene: NA
v_gene: TRBV2
CDR3nt: TGTGCCAGCAGTGAATCTGAACTAAGCTACACCTTC
CDR3aa: CASSESELSYTF

len: 14
j_gene: TRBJ1-2
abundance: NA
d_gene: TRBD1
v_gene: TRBV5-1
CDR3nt: TGCGCCAGCAGGGAAGGACAGGGAGGATATGGCTACACCTTC
CDR3aa: CASREGQGGYGYTF

len: 14
j_gene: TRBJ1-6
abundance: NA
d_gene: TRBD1
v_gene: TRBV5-1
CDR3nt: TGCGCCAGCAGCTACGGACAGGGAGGATCACCCCTCCACTTT
CDR3aa: CASSYGQGGSPLHF

len: 13
j_gene: TRBJ2-1
abundance: NA
d_gene: NA
v_gene: TRBV7-6
CDR3nt: TGTGCCAGCAGCTTAGCTCCTTTCCATGAGCAGTTCTTC
CDR3aa: CASSLAPFHEQFF

len: 12
j_gene: TRBJ1-4
abundance: once
d_gene: TRBD1
v_gene: TRBV7-9
CDR3nt: TGTGCCAGCAGCTTACCCGGACAGGGACTGTTTTTT
CDR3aa: CASSLPGQGLFF

len: 13
j_gene: TRBJ2-7
abundance: NA
d_gene: TRBD1
v_gene: TRBV2
CDR3nt: TGTGCCAGCAGTGTTGTTACAGGGGGTGAGCAGTACTTC
CDR3aa: CASSVVTGGEQYF

len: 16
j_gene: TRBJ2-7
abundance: once
d_gene: NA
v_gene: TRBV4-1
CDR3nt: TGCGCCAGCAGCCAAGATCGAGGACGGAGCTCCTACGAGCAGTACTTC
CDR3aa: CASSQDRGRSSYEQYF

len: 12
j_gene: TRBJ2-1
abundance: NA
d_gene: NA
v_gene: TRBV11-2
CDR3nt: TGTGCCAGCAGCATCCTGTGGGATGAGCAGTTCTTC
CDR3aa: CASSILWDEQFF

len: 15
j_gene: TRBJ1-2
abundance: NA
d_gene: TRBD1
v_gene: TRBV3-1/TRBV3-2
CDR3nt: TGTGCCAGCAGCCCCTGGGACAGACCTAACTATGGCTACACCTTC
CDR3aa: CASSPWDRPNYGYTF

len: 17
j_gene: TRBJ2-2
abundance: NA
d_gene: NA
v_gene: TRBV2
CDR3nt: TGTGCCAGCAGTGAATCGGAGGGGGTAGTGGGAACCGGGGAGCTGTTTTTT
CDR3aa: CASSESEGVVGTGELFF

len: 15
j_gene: TRBJ1-6
abundance: NA
d_gene: NA
v_gene: TRBV2
CDR3nt: TGTGCCAGCAGGGGCCAGAGTTCCAACAATTCACCCCTCCACTTT
CDR3aa: CASRGQSSNNSPLHF

len: 15
j_gene: TRBJ1-1
abundance: NA
d_gene: NA
v_gene: TRBV6-2/TRBV6-3
CDR3nt: TGTGCCAGCAGTACTGGGCCCAGAACTAACACTGAAGCTTTCTTT
CDR3aa: CASSTGPRTNTEAFF

len: 16
j_gene: TRBJ1-2
abundance: NA
d_gene: TRBD1
v_gene: TRBV5-4
CDR3nt: TGTGCCAGCAGCTCGAGTCCGGGACAGGGTACTTATGGCTACACCTTC
CDR3aa: CASSSSPGQGTYGYTF

len: 16
j_gene: TRBJ2-7
abundance: NA
d_gene: NA
v_gene: TRBV11-2
CDR3nt: TGTGCCAGCAGCTTAGTGTTCGGGCAGGGGTGGCACGAGCAGTACTTC
CDR3aa: CASSLVFGQGWHEQYF

len: 16
j_gene: TRBJ1-3
abundance: NA
d_gene: NA
v_gene: TRBV9
CDR3nt: TGTGCCAGCAGCGTAGGGTTCCTACGCTCTGGAAACACCATATATTTT
CDR3aa: CASSVGFLRSGNTIYF

len: 14
j_gene: TRBJ1-2
abundance: NA
d_gene: NA
v_gene: TRBV2
CDR3nt: TGTGCCAGCACCGAAGGTGGGCAAAGCTATGGCTACACCTTC
CDR3aa: CASTEGGQSYGYTF

len: 14
j_gene: TRBJ2-3
abundance: NA
d_gene: NA
v_gene: TRBV10-2
CDR3nt: TGCGCCAGCAGTGACTGGGGCGCGAAAGATACGCAGTATTTT
CDR3aa: CASSDWGAKDTQYF

len: 14
j_gene: TRBJ2-5
abundance: NA
d_gene: NA
v_gene: TRBV5-1
CDR3nt: TGCGCCAGCAGATATACCAGGGGGGCAGAGACCCAGTACTTC
CDR3aa: CASRYTRGAETQYF

len: 12
j_gene: TRBJ1-1
abundance: NA
d_gene: NA
v_gene: TRBV14
CDR3nt: TGTGCCAGCAGCCCTCACGTCACTGAAGCTTTCTTT
CDR3aa: CASSPHVTEAFF

len: 15
j_gene: TRBJ2-2
abundance: NA
d_gene: TRBD2
v_gene: TRBV28
CDR3nt: TGTGCCAGCAGTTCCGGGACTACTCTTACCGGGGAGCTGTTTTTT
CDR3aa: CASSSGTTLTGELFF

len: 13
j_gene: TRBJ1-1
abundance: NA
d_gene: NA
v_gene: TRBV7-9
CDR3nt: TGTGCCAGCAGTTCAGACAGCAACACTGAAGCTTTCTTT
CDR3aa: CASSSDSNTEAFF

len: 18
j_gene: TRBJ2-5
abundance: NA
d_gene: TRBD1
v_gene: TRBV24-1
CDR3nt: TGTGCCACCAGTGATTCACAGGGGTCTTGGAAGCCGTTGGAGACCCAGTACTTC
CDR3aa: CATSDSQGSWKPLETQYF

len: 15
j_gene: TRBJ1-5
abundance: NA
d_gene: NA
v_gene: TRBV6-5
CDR3nt: TGTGCCAGCAGTTCAGGGTTGGTGGGCAATCAGCCCCAGCATTTT
CDR3aa: CASSSGLVGNQPQHF

len: 14
j_gene: TRBJ2-3
abundance: NA
d_gene: NA
v_gene: TRBV5-1
CDR3nt: TGCGCCAGCAGCTTGAGGCAGCGCACAGATACGCAGTATTTT
CDR3aa: CASSLRQRTDTQYF

len: 13
j_gene: TRBJ1-6
abundance: NA
d_gene: NA
v_gene: TRBV6-2/TRBV6-3
CDR3nt: TGTGCCAGCAGTTACGGGGAGTACCCACCCCTCCACTTT
CDR3aa: CASSYGEYPPLHF

len: 13
j_gene: TRBJ2-2
abundance: NA
d_gene: NA
v_gene: TRBV11-2
CDR3nt: TGTGCCAGCAGCTTAGTTGGCACCGGGGAGCTGTTTTTT
CDR3aa: CASSLVGTGELFF

len: 11
j_gene: TRBJ1-1
abundance: NA
d_gene: NA
v_gene: TRBV12-3/TRBV12-4
CDR3nt: TGTGCCAGCGAAGTCGGCACTGAAGCTTTCTTT
CDR3aa: CASEVGTEAFF

len: 18
j_gene: TRBJ2-2
abundance: NA
d_gene: TRBD1
v_gene: TRBV7-6
CDR3nt: TGTGCCAGCAGCTTACCAGTAGGACAGGGGTCTAACACCGGGGAGCTGTTTTTT
CDR3aa: CASSLPVGQGSNTGELFF

len: 16
j_gene: TRBJ2-3
abundance: NA
d_gene: TRBD1
v_gene: TRBV24-1
CDR3nt: TGTGCCACCAGTGATGTAGGACAGGGGGGCACAGATACGCAGTATTTT
CDR3aa: CATSDVGQGGTDTQYF

len: 14
j_gene: TRBJ2-1
abundance: NA
d_gene: TRBD2
v_gene: TRBV3-1/TRBV3-2
CDR3nt: TGTGCCAGCAGCCAGTCGGGAGGCGGGAGAGAGCAGTTCTTC
CDR3aa: CASSQSGGGREQFF

len: 15
j_gene: TRBJ2-7
abundance: NA
d_gene: NA
v_gene: TRBV4-1
CDR3nt: TGCGCCAGCAGCCAAGATGAGGCCCTCCTACGCGAGCAGTACTTC
CDR3aa: CASSQDEALLREQYF

len: 16
j_gene: TRBJ1-2
abundance: NA
d_gene: NA
v_gene: TRBV6-5
CDR3nt: TGTGCCAGCAGTTATATGTCCGGGTTTGGTATCTATGGCTACACCTTC
CDR3aa: CASSYMSGFGIYGYTF

len: 14
j_gene: TRBJ1-1
abundance: NA
d_gene: NA
v_gene: TRBV9
CDR3nt: TGTGCCAGCAGCGAGAGGGGGGGTAATACTGAAGCTTTCTTT
CDR3aa: CASSERGGNTEAFF

len: 16
j_gene: TRBJ1-2
abundance: NA
d_gene: TRBD1
v_gene: TRBV6-5
CDR3nt: TGTGCCAGCAGTTACGCCTCCGGGACAGGGGATCGTGGCTACACCTTC
CDR3aa: CASSYASGTGDRGYTF

len: 13
j_gene: TRBJ2-7
abundance: NA
d_gene: NA
v_gene: TRBV2
CDR3nt: TGTGCCAGCAAATTCAGGGGTGCCTACGAGCAGTACTTC
CDR3aa: CASKFRGAYEQYF

len: 13
j_gene: TRBJ1-1
abundance: NA
d_gene: NA
v_gene: TRBV7-9
CDR3nt: TGTGCCAGCAGCCACGGAGGAAACACTGAAGCTTTCTTT
CDR3aa: CASSHGGNTEAFF

len: 14
j_gene: TRBJ1-1
abundance: NA
d_gene: NA
v_gene: TRBV4-1
CDR3nt: TGCGCCAGCAGCCAAGGTGCCGGATTCACTGAAGCTTTCTTT
CDR3aa: CASSQGAGFTEAFF

len: 13
j_gene: TRBJ2-6
abundance: NA
d_gene: NA
v_gene: TRBV27
CDR3nt: TGTGCCAGCAGCACTCCGGGGGCCAACGTCCTGACTTTC
CDR3aa: CASSTPGANVLTF

len: 13
j_gene: TRBJ2-1
abundance: NA
d_gene: NA
v_gene: TRBV19
CDR3nt: TGTGCCAGCAAGGGGGGCTTCGGACTGGAGCAGTTCTTC
CDR3aa: CASKGGFGLEQFF

len: 13
j_gene: TRBJ1-2
abundance: NA
d_gene: TRBD1
v_gene: TRBV10-3
CDR3nt: TGTGCCATCAGTCGACAGGGGAAAAATGGCTACACCTTC
CDR3aa: CAISRQGKNGYTF

len: 15
j_gene: TRBJ2-2
abundance: NA
d_gene: NA
v_gene: TRBV4-1
CDR3nt: TGCGCCAGCAGCCTAGCCGGTGAAGGGTCCGGGGAGCTGTTTTTT
CDR3aa: CASSLAGEGSGELFF

len: 17
j_gene: TRBJ1-6
abundance: NA
d_gene: TRBD1
v_gene: TRBV27
CDR3nt: TGTGCCAGCAGCCCAGCGACAGGGGGCTCTTATAATTCACCCCTCCACTTT
CDR3aa: CASSPATGGSYNSPLHF

len: 13
j_gene: TRBJ2-7
abundance: NA
d_gene: NA
v_gene: TRBV12-3/TRBV12-4
CDR3nt: TGTGCCATACCGAGACAGCCTTTCTACGAGCAGTACTTC
CDR3aa: CAIPRQPFYEQYF

len: 15
j_gene: TRBJ2-5
abundance: NA
d_gene: TRBD2
v_gene: TRBV5-1
CDR3nt: TGCGCCAGCAGCTTGGGGGCGACTAGCGTGGAGACCCAGTACTTC
CDR3aa: CASSLGATSVETQYF